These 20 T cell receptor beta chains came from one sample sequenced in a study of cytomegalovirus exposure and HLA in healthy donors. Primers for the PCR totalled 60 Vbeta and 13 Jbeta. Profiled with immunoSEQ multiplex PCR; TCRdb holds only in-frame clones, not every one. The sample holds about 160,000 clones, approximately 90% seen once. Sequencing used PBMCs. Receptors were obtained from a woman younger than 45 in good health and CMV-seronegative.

This CDR3 is CASSRTSGSGANVLTF. CDR3 nucleotides: TGTGCCAGCAGCCGGACTAGCGGCTCTGGGGCCAACGTCCTGACTTTC. The chain combines TRBV4-2 with TRBJ2-6; 10 nucleotides agree with TRBD2. This CDR3 has 16 residues. Germline V CDR1 and CDR2: LGHNA, YNFKEQ. Unmatched junction bases numbered 0, after V lost 4 bases and J lost 0 bases.

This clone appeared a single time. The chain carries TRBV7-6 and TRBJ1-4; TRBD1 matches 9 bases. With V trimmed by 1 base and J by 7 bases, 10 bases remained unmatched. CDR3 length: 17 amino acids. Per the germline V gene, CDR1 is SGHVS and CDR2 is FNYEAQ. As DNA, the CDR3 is TGTGCCAGCAGCTTAGTGGGGCCCGGGACAGGGACTGAAAAACTGTTTTTT. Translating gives CASSLVGPGTGTEKLFF.

The CDR3 DNA reads as TGCAGTGCTCCGACTATGGACGAGCAGTACTTC. Residues: CSAPTMDEQYF. The chain joins TRBV20-1 to TRBJ2-7; possible D gene TRBD2, 5 bases. Per the germline V gene, CDR1 is DFQATT and CDR2 is SNEGSKA (reference sequence). The CDR3 is 11 amino acids. V was clipped by 5 bases and J by 5 bases, with 10 bases between them.

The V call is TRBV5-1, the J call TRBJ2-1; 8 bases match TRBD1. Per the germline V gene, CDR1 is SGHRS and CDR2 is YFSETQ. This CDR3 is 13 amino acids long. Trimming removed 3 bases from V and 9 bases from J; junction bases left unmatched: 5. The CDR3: CASSSRGLGEQFF. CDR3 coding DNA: TGCGCCAGCAGCTCCAGGGGGCTCGGTGAGCAGTTCTTC.

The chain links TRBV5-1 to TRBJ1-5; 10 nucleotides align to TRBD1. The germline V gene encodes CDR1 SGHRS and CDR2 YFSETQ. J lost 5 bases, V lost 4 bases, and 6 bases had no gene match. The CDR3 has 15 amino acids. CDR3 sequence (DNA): TGCGCCAGCAGCAAGACCGGGACAGGGGATCAGCCCCAGCATTTT. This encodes CASSKTGTGDQPQHF.

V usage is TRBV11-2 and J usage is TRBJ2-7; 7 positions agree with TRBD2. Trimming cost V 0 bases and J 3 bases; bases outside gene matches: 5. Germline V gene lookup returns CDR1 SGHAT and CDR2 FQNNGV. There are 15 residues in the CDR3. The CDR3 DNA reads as TGTGCCAGCAGCTTAGATCCTAGCGGTTACTACGAGCAGTACTTC. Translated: CASSLDPSGYYEQYF.

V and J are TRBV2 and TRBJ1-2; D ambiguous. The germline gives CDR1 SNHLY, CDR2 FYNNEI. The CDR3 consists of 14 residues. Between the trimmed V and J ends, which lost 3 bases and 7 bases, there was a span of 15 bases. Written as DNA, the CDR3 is TGTGCCAGCAGTGATGCGGCCTTAATATCTGGCTACACCTTC. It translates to CASSDAALISGYTF.

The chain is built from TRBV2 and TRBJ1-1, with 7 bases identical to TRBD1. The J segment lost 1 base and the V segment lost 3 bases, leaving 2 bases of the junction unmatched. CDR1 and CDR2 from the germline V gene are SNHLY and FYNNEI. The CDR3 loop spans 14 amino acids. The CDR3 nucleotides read TGTGCCAGCAGTGACGGGACAGAGAACACTGAAGCTTTCTTT. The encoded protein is CASSDGTENTEAFF.

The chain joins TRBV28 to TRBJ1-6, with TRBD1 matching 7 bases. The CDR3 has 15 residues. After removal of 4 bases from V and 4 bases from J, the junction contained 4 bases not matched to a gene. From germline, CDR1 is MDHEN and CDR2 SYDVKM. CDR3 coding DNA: TGTGCCAGCAGTTCGGCGGGACAGTATAATTCACCCCTCCACTTT. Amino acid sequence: CASSSAGQYNSPLHF.

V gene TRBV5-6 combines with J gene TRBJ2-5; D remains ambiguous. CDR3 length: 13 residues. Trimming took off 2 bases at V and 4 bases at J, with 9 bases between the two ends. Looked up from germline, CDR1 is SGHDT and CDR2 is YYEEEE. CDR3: CASSFGSPETQYF. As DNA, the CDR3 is TGTGCCAGCAGCTTTGGTAGTCCAGAGACCCAGTACTTC.

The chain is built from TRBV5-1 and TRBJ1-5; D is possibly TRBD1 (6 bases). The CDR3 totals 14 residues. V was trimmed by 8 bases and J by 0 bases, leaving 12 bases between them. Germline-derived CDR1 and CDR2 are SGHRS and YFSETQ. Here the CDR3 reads CASVRTDSNQPQHF. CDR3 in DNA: TGCGCCAGTGTAAGGACAGATAGCAATCAGCCCCAGCATTTT.

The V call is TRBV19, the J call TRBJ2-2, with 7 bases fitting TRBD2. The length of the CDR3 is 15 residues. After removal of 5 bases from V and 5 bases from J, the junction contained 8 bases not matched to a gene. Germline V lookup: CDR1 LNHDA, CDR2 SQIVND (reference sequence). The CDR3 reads CASSPPREGTGELFF. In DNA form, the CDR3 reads TGTGCCAGTAGTCCGCCCAGGGAGGGTACCGGGGAGCTGTTTTTT.

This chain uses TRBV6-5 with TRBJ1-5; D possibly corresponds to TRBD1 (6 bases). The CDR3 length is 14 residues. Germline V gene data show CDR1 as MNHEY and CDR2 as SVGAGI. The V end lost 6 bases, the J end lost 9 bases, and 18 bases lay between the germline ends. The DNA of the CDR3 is TGTGCCAGCAGCTACCGCGGACAGTATCCGCCCCAGCATTTT. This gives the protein CASSYRGQYPPQHF.

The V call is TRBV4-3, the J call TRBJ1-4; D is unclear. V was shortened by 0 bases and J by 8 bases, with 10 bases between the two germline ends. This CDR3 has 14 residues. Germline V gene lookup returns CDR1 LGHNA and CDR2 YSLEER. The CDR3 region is CASSQDEAGEKLFF. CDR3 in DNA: TGCGCCAGCAGCCAAGATGAGGCGGGGGAAAAACTGTTTTTT.

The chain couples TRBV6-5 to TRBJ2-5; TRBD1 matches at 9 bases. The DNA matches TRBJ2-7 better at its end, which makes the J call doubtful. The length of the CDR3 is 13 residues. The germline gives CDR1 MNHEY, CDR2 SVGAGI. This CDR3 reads CASTPGTGNEQYF. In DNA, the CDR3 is TGTGCCAGCACCCCCGGGACAGGGAACGAGCAGTACTTC.

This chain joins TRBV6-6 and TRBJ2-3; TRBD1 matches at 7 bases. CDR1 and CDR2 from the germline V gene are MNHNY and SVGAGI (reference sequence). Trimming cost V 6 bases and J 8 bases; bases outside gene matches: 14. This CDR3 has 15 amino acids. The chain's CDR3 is CASSNKGASRGTQYF. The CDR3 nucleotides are TGTGCCAGCAGCAACAAGGGGGCGAGTAGGGGTACGCAGTATTTT.

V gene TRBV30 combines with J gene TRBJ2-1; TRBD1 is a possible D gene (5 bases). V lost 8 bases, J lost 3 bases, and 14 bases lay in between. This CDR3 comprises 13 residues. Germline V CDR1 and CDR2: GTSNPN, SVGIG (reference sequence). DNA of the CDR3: TGTGCCAGCGCGCAGGGCTACTACAATGAGCAGTTCTTC. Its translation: CASAQGYYNEQFF. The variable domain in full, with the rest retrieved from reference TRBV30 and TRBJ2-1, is SQTIHQWPATLVQPVGSPLSLECTVEGTSNPNLYWYRQAAGRGLQLLFYSVGIGQISSEVPQNLSASRPQDRQFILSSKKLLLSDSGFYLCASAQGYYNEQFFGPGTRLTVL.

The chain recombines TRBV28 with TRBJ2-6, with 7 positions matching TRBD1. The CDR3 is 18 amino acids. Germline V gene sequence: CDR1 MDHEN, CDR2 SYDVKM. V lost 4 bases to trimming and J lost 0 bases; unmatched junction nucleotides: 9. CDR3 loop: CASSSPGGGRSGANVLTF. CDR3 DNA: TGTGCCAGCAGTTCCCCAGGGGGTGGTCGCTCTGGGGCCAACGTCCTGACTTTC.

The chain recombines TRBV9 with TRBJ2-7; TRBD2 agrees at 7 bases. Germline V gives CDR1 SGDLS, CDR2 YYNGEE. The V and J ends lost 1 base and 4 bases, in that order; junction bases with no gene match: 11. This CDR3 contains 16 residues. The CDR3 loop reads CASSVRRLAEIYEQYF. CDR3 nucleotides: TGTGCCAGCAGCGTAAGGCGGCTAGCGGAGATATACGAGCAGTACTTC.

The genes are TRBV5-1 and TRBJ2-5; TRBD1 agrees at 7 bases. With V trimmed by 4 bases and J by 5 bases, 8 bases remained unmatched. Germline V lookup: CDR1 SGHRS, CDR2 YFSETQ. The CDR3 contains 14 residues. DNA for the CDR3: TGCGCCAGCAGCCCGGACAGGCGTGGGGAGACCCAGTACTTC. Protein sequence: CASSPDRRGETQYF.